This TCR beta chain was documented in a study of tumor and adjacent non-tumor tissue in lung cancer. Study-level background: Histology: about a dozen adenocarcinoma, 2 squamous cell carcinoma, 1 small cell lung cancer. Study-level results: In normal lung, the top 100 clones were significantly more dominant than in tumor. TCR diversity was significantly greater in tumor than normal lung tissue.

The CDR3 length is 17 residues. With 4 bases clipped from V and 4 bases from J, the junction kept 14 bases outside the gene matches. RNA was extracted from bulk tissue without any cell sorting. More than 3 cm separated this lung sample from the edge of the tumor. Donors were chemotherapy-naive, newly diagnosed lung cancer surgical patients in China, August–late 2014. This clonotype has a count of ten or more. Its antigen is still unknown. A modified ARM-PCR protocol with three rounds of nested PCR amplified TCRbeta. TCRdb fed the multiplex PCR reads into MiXCR, producing one record per CDR3 protein. The table has some 100,000 distinct CDR3 sequences, 55% to 65% seen once; the top ten hold approximately 18%.

The sequenced sample consisted of distant non-tumor lung tissue. This clonotype was obtained from a man under 40 with non-small cell lung cancer. The chain links TRBV12-3 or TRBV12-4 to TRBJ1-2; TRBD1 matches at 8 bases. The CDR3 coding sequence is TGTGCCAGCAGTTCGTCCCGGGACAGGCTCCTATCCTATGGCTACACCTTC. Its translation is CASSSSRDRLLSYGYTF.